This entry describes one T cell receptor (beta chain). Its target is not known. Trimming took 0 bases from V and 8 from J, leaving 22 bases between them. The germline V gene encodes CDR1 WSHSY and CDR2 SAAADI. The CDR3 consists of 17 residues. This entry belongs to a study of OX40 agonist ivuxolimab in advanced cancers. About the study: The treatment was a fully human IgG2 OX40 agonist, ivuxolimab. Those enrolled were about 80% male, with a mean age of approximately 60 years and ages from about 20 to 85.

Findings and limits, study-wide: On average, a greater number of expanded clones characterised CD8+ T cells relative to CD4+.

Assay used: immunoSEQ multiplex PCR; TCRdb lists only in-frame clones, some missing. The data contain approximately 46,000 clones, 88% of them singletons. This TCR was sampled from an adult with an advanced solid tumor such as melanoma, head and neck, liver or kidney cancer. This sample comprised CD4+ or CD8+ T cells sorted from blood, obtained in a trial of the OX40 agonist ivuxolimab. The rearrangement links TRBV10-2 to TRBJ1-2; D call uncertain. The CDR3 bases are TGCGCCAGCAGTGAGTCGAGATTTGCCAACAGAAAGCGGGGCTACACCTTC. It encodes CASSESRFANRKRGYTF.